The 21 T cell receptor beta chains reported below all come from one sample, sequenced in a study of regulatory T cells in long-lasting Graves disease. Construction of the TCR beta libraries employed iRepertoire HTBI primers in conjunction with Arm-PCR of CDR3 regions. TCRdb independently ran MiXCR on the multiplex PCR reads; one entry per CDR3 protein. The sample includes a few hundred thousand distinct CDR3 sequences, approximately 20% of them seen just once. Time point described: persistent/refractory GD, antithyroid drugs over 5 years with positive TRAb. PBMC RNA was the source of the TCR library. The sequenced sample was peripheral blood mononuclear cells (PBMCs), obtained when the disease was refractory, from a patient treated with antithyroid drugs. The receptors were gathered from a female donor with Graves disease.

This clonotype was detected many times. The chain carries TRBV28 and TRBJ1-4; D call uncertain. Germline CDR1 and CDR2: MDHEN and SYDVKM. The CDR3 is 15 amino acids. V lost 5 bases and J lost 4, with 14 bases in between. The CDR3 bases are TGTGCCAGCAGTCCGCCGGCAGGACTTAATGAAAAACTGTTTTTT. It is translated as CASSPPAGLNEKLFF. Full variable domain (rest looked up from reference TRBV28 and TRBJ1-4): DVKVTQSSRYLVKRTGEKVFLECVQDMDHENMFWYRQDPGLGLRLIYFSYDVKMKEKGDIPEGYSVSREKKERFSLILESASTNQTSMYLCASSPPAGLNEKLFFGSGTQLSVL.

The V gene is TRBV6-1, the J gene TRBJ1-3; D is undetermined. CDR1 and CDR2 (germline): MNHNS, SASEGT. The CDR3 is 12 amino acids. Trimming shortened V by 7 bases and J by 9 bases, and 13 bases separated the two germline ends. The CDR3 DNA reads TGTGCCAGCACTTCCGCCGGTCCCACCATATATTTT. Translated: CASTSAGPTIYF.

There are a few counts of this clonotype. This chain joins TRBV4-1 and TRBJ2-7; D ambiguous. The germline CDR1 and CDR2 sequences are MGHRA and YSYEKL. V was shortened by 0 bases and J by 0 bases, with 12 bases between the two germline ends. The CDR3 contains 16 residues. The CDR3 is CASSQESLASSYEQYF. Here the CDR3 DNA reads TGCGCCAGCAGCCAAGAAAGCCTCGCAAGCTCCTACGAGCAGTACTTC.

This clonotype came up a few times. With a much larger clone just one base away, this may be a read error. The chain employs TRBV28 and TRBJ2-7; D call uncertain. Germline CDR1 reads MDHEN; CDR2 reads SYDVKM. CDR3 length: 16 residues. CDR3 region: CVSSGSRAGGHYEQYF. DNA for the CDR3: TGTGTCAGCAGTGGTTCACGGGCAGGTGGCCACTACGAACAGTACTTC.

This clonotype was found a few times. The chain combines TRBV18 with TRBJ2-1; D is possibly TRBD1 (5 bases). Germline CDR1 KGHSH, CDR2 LQKENI. CDR3 length equals 16 residues. V lost 3 bases to trimming and J lost 3 bases, with 15 bases between them. CDR3 nucleotide sequence: TGTGCCAGCTCACCCCGGCAGGGTAGGTTCTACAATGAGCAGTTCTTC. Amino acid sequence: CASSPRQGRFYNEQFF.

In its sample, this clonotype was seen many times. The chain employs TRBV28 and TRBJ1-4; no definite D call. Trimming removed 10 bases from V and 7 bases from J, with 13 bases in between. The germline gives CDR1 MDHEN, CDR2 SYDVKM. The CDR3 is 12 amino acids. As DNA, the CDR3 is TGTGCCACCCGGGATGTGGCTGAAAAACTGTTTTTT. It is translated as CATRDVAEKLFF.

This clonotype was picked up many times. The chain links TRBV6-5 to TRBJ1-1; TRBD1 might be the D (6 bases). This CDR3 is 13 amino acids long. Germline CDR1 reads MNHEY; CDR2 reads SVGAGI. Between the trimmed V and J ends, which lost 4 bases and 3 bases, there was a span of 9 bases. Here the CDR3 DNA reads TGTGCCAGCAGTTGGGGGGGCGACACTGAAGCTTTCTTT. Residues: CASSWGGDTEAFF.

This rearrangement joins TRBV11-1 to TRBJ2-3; D is ambiguous. Deletions cut 1 base from V and 13 bases from J, with 9 bases between. Germline assignment: CDR1 SGHAT and CDR2 FQDESV (reference sequence). The CDR3 totals 11 residues. This CDR3 reads CASSLGSLKYF. The CDR3 coding sequence is TGTGCCAGCAGCTTAGGGAGTTTGAAGTATTTT. The complete variable domain, with remaining parts taken from reference TRBV11-1 and TRBJ2-3, reads EAEVAQSPRYKITEKSQAVAFWCDPISGHATLYWYRQILGQGPELLVQFQDESVVDDSQLPKDRFSAERLKGVDSTLKIQPAELGDSAMYLCASSLGSLKYFGPGTRLTVL.

There are a few counts of this clonotype. This may be a read error, as it is one base from a much larger clone. This rearrangement joins TRBV12-3 or TRBV12-4 to TRBJ2-2, with D perhaps matching TRBD2 (5 bases). This CDR3 has 16 amino acids. The DNA of the CDR3 is TGTGCCAGCAGCCCTTCCCTTGACTCGAACACCGGGGAGCTGTCTTTT. It is translated as CASSPSLDSNTGELSF.

This clonotype has a count of ten or more. The chain couples TRBV28 to TRBJ2-7; D is unresolved. With 5 bases removed from V and 7 bases from J, the gap between germline ends came to 15 bases. The CDR3 loop spans 13 amino acids. Germline CDR1 MDHEN, CDR2 SYDVKM. The CDR3 DNA reads TGTGCCAGCAGTGCAGGACGGTCCTTGGAGCAGTACTTC. Translation gives CASSAGRSLEQYF. Variable domain in full (rest from reference TRBV28 and TRBJ2-7): DVKVTQSSRYLVKRTGEKVFLECVQDMDHENMFWYRQDPGLGLRLIYFSYDVKMKEKGDIPEGYSVSREKKERFSLILESASTNQTSMYLCASSAGRSLEQYFGPGTRLTVT.

This clonotype was seen a handful of times. A much bigger clone sits one base away, suggesting this may be a read error. V usage is TRBV2 and J usage is TRBJ2-7, with D perhaps TRBD1 or TRBD2 (6 bases each). Germline lookup yields CDR1 SNHLY and CDR2 FYNNEI. This CDR3 has 11 amino acids. The CDR3 loop is CASFGGYERYF. DNA for the CDR3: TGTGCCAGCTTCGGGGGCTACGAGCGGTACTTC. Based on the CDR3 plus reference TRBV2 and TRBJ2-7, the full variable domain is EPEVTQTPSHQVTQMGQEVILRCVPISNHLYFYWYRQILGQKVEFLVSFYNNEISEKSEIFDDQFSVERPDGSNFTLKIRSTKLEDSAMYFCASFGGYERYFGPGTRLTVT.

This clonotype was recorded many times. The chain employs TRBV11-1 and TRBJ1-1; no clear D gene. Germline-derived CDR1 and CDR2 are SGHAT and FQDESV (reference sequence). V lost 2 bases and J lost 4, with 11 bases in between. CDR3 length: 14 residues. The CDR3 DNA sequence: TGTGCCAGCAGCTTAACGGGGAAGATCACTGAAGCTTTCTTT. It is translated as CASSLTGKITEAFF.

This clonotype was seen ten or more times. The chain carries TRBV27 and TRBJ2-7; 10 bases fit TRBD2. V lost 4 bases and J lost 5; bases outside the gene matches: 11. The germline V gene has CDR1 MNHEY and CDR2 SMNVEV (reference sequence). This CDR3 is 16 amino acids long. The CDR3 sequence is CASSSYASGRGDEQYF. CDR3 DNA: TGTGCCAGCAGTTCGTACGCTAGCGGGAGAGGGGACGAGCAGTACTTC.

This clonotype was observed a few times. Here the CDR3 DNA reads TGTGCCAGCAGTTTAGTGATTGATAATGAGCAGTTCTTC. It specifies CASSLVIDNEQFF. This chain uses TRBV6-2 or TRBV6-3 with TRBJ2-1; D call uncertain. CDR3 length equals 13 residues. Trimming took 4 bases from V and 7 from J, leaving 11 bases between them. From germline, CDR1 is MNHEY and CDR2 SVGEGT.

This clonotype was observed a handful of times. The chain combines TRBV27 with TRBJ2-2; TRBD1 or TRBD2 may be the D gene (5 bases each). V was pared by 0 bases and J by 6 bases, with 8 bases between. In germline, CDR1 is MNHEY, CDR2 SMNVEV (reference sequence). The CDR3 runs to 14 residues. DNA of the CDR3: TGTGCCAGCAGTTTATCTCGGGGACCCGGGGAGCTGTTTTTT. This translates into CASSLSRGPGELFF.

This clonotype showed up just a few times. J is TRBJ2-7 and V is TRBV10-2, with 14 bases aligning to TRBD2. Germline V gene lookup returns CDR1 WSHSY and CDR2 SAAADI. V shed 5 bases and J 5 bases; nucleotides not matched to a gene: 5. There are 15 residues in the CDR3. CDR3 DNA: TGCGCCAGCAGTCGACTAGCGGGAGGGAGTCACGAGCAGTACTTC. It encodes CASSRLAGGSHEQYF.

Note on this clonotype: The junction does not match germline at one end; this may be a read error. V usage is TRBV6-2 or TRBV6-3 and J usage is TRBJ2-7; D may correspond to TRBD1 or TRBD2 (6 bases each). The CDR3 is 13 amino acids. The V gene's germline CDR1 is MNHEY and CDR2 SVGEGT. The CDR3 region has the DNA TGTGCCAGCAGTTACTCGAGGGGGGTCGCCAGGCTCTTC. Translated: CASSYSRGVARLF.

This clonotype was seen more than once but under ten times. The CDR3 DNA reads TGTGCCAGCAGTTACTTATCACAGGCGGGGGGTTACGAGCAGTACTTC. It translates to CASSYLSQAGGYEQYF. The rearrangement links TRBV6-2 or TRBV6-3 to TRBJ2-7; 8 bases line up with TRBD2. Trimming cost V 1 base and J 4 bases; bases outside gene matches: 9. Per germline, CDR1 MNHEY and CDR2 SVGEGT. The CDR3 consists of 16 residues.

This clonotype has more than one count but fewer than ten. The chain is built from TRBV6-5 and TRBJ2-5; 8 nucleotides match TRBD2. Per germline, CDR1 MNHEY and CDR2 SVGAGI. With V trimmed by 2 bases and J by 4 bases, 6 bases remained unmatched. CDR3 size: 15 residues. The CDR3 DNA is TGTGCCAGCAGTTACCAACGGGGGGGACGAGAGACCCAGTACTTC. Residues: CASSYQRGGRETQYF.

This clonotype appeared many times. The V and J genes are TRBV6-1 and TRBJ2-7; D ambiguous. Germline CDR1 is MNHNS and CDR2 is SASEGT. This CDR3 has 14 amino acids. V was trimmed by 7 bases and J by 1 base, leaving 14 bases between them. The chain's CDR3 is CASNKADGSYEQYF. The CDR3 DNA reads as TGTGCCAGCAACAAAGCCGACGGATCCTACGAGCAGTACTTC.

Only a few counts were recorded for this clonotype. This chain joins TRBV6-1 and TRBJ2-1, with 12 bases identical to TRBD2. The V gene's germline CDR1 is MNHNS and CDR2 SASEGT. The CDR3 length is 17 residues. V shed 0 bases, J shed 6 bases, and the junction held 6 bases outside the gene matches. For the CDR3, the DNA is TGTGCCAGCAGTGAAGCGCGACTAGCGGGAGTTCTCAATGAGCAGTTCTTC. It encodes CASSEARLAGVLNEQFF.